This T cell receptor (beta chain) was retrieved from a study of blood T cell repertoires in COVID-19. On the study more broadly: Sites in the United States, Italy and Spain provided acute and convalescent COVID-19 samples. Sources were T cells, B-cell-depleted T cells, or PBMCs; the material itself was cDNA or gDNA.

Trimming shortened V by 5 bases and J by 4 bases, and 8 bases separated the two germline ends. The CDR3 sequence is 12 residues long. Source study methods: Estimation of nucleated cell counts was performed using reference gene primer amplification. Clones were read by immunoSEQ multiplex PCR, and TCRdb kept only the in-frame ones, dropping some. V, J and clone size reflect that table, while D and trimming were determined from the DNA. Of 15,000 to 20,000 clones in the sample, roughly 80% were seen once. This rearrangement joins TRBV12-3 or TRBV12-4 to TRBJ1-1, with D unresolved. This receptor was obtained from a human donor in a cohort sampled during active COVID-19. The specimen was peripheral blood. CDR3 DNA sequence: TGTGCCAGCAGTCCGCGCGGCACTGAAGCTTTCTTT. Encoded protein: CASSPRGTEAFF.